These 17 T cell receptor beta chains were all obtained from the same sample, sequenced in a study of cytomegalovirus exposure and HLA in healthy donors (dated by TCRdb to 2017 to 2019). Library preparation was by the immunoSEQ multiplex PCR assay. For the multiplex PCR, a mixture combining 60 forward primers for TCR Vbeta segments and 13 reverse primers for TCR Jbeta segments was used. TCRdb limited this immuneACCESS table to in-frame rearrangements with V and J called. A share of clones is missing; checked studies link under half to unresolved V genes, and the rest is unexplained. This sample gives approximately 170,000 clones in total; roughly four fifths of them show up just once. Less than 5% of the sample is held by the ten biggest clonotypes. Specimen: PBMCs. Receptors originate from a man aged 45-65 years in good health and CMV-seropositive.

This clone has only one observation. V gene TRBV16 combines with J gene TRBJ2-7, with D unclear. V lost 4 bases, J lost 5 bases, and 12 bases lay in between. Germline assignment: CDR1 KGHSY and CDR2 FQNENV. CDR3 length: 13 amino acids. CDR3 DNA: TGTGCCAGCAGCCTATCCTATCTTAACGAGCAGTACTTC. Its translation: CASSLSYLNEQYF.

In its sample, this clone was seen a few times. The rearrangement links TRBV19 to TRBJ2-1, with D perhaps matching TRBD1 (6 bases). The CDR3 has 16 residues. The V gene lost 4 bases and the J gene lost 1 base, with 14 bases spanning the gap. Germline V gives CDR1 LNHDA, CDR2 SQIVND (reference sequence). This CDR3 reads CASSTYGTPSYNEQFF. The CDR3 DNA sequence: TGTGCCAGTAGTACCTACGGGACACCTTCCTACAATGAGCAGTTCTTC. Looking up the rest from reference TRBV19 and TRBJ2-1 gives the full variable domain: DGGITQSPKYLFRKEGQNVTLSCEQNLNHDAMYWYRQDPGQGLRLIYYSQIVNDFQKGDIAEGYSVSREKKESFPLTVTSAQKNPTAFYLCASSTYGTPSYNEQFFGPGTRLTVL.

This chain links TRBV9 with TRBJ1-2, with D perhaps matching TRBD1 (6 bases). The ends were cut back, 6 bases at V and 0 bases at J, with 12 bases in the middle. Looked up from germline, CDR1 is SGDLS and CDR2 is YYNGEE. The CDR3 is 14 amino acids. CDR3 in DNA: TGTGCCAGCACTGACCGGGACACTAACTATGGCTACACCTTC. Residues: CASTDRDTNYGYTF. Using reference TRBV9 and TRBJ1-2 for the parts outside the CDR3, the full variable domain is DSGVTQTPKHLITATGQRVTLRCSPRSGDLSVYWYQQSLDQGLQFLIQYYNGEERAKGNILERFSAQQFPDLHSELNLSSLELGDSALYFCASTDRDTNYGYTFGSGTRLTVV.

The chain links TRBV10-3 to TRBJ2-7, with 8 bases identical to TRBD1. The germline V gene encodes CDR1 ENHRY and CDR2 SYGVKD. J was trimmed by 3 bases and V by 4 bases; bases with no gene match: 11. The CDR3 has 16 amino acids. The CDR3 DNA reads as TGTGCCATCAGTGGAACCGGACAGGGCCAATACTACGAGCAGTACTTC. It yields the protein CAISGTGQGQYYEQYF.

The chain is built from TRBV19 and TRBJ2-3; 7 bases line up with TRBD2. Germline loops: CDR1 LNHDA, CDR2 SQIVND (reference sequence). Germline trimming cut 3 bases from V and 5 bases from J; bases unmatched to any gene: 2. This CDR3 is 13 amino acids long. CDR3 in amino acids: CASSIPGGDTQYF. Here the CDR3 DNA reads TGTGCCAGTAGTATTCCGGGGGGAGATACGCAGTATTTT.

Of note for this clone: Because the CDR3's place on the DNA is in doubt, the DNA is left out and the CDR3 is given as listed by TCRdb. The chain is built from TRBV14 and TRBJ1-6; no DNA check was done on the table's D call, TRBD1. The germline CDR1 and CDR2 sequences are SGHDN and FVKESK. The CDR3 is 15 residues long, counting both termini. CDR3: CASSRTVLRDSPLHF.

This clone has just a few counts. The CDR3 coding sequence is TGTGCCTGGAGTAGCCTGACTCCGATCGACAGGGGTCAAGAGACCCAGTACTTC. Protein product: CAWSSLTPIDRGQETQYF. The V and J genes are TRBV30 and TRBJ2-5, with TRBD1 matching 8 bases. Unmatched junction bases numbered 16, after V lost 2 bases and J lost 2 bases. The CDR3 loop spans 18 amino acids. Germline V gene lookup returns CDR1 GTSNPN and CDR2 SVGIG (reference sequence).

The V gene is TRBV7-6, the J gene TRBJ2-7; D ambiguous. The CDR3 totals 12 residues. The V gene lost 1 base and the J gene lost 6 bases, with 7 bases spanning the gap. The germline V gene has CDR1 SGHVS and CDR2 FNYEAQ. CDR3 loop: CASSLGPSEQYF. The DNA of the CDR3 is TGTGCCAGCAGCTTAGGGCCCAGCGAGCAGTACTTC.

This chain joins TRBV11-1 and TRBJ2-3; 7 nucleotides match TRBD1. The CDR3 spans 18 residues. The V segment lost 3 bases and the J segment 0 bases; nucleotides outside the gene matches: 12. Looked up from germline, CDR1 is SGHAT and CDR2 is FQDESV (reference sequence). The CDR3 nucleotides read TGTGCCAGCAGCTTGGGACAGAGCACACCGAGGAGCACAGATACGCAGTATTTT. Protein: CASSLGQSTPRSTDTQYF.

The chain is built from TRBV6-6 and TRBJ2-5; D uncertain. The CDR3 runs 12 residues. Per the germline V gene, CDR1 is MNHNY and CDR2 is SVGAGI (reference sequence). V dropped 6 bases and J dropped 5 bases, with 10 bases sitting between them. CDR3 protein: CASRTIGETQYF. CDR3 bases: TGTGCCAGCAGAACGATCGGGGAGACCCAGTACTTC.

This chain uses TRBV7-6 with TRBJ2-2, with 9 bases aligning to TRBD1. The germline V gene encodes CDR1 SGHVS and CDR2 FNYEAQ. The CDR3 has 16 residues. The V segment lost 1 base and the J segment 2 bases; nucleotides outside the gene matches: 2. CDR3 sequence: CASSLVGQGNTGELFF. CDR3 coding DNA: TGTGCCAGCAGCTTAGTGGGACAGGGTAACACCGGGGAGCTGTTTTTT. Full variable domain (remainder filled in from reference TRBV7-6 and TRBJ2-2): GAGVSQSPRYKVTKRGQDVALRCDPISGHVSLYWYRQALGQGPEFLTYFNYEAQQDKSGLPNDRFSAERPEGSISTLTIQRTEQRDSAMYRCASSLVGQGNTGELFFGEGSRLTVL.

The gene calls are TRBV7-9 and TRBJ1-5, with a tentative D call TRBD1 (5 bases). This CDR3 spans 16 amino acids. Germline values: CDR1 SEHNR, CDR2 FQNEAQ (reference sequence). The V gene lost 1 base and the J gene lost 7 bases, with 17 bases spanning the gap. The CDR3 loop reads CASSLDASREGQPQHF. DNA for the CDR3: TGTGCCAGCAGCTTAGATGCCTCCAGGGAGGGGCAGCCCCAGCATTTT.

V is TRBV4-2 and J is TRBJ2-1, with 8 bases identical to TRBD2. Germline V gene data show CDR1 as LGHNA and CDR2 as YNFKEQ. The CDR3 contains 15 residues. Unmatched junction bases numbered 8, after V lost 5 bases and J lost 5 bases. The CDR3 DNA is TGTGCCAGCAGCGGAGAGAGCGGGGGCGACAATGAGCAGTTCTTC. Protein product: CASSGESGGDNEQFF.

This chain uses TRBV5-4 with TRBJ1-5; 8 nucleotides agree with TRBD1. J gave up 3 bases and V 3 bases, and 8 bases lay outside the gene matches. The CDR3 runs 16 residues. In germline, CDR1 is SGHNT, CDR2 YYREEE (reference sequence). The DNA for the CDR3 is TGTGCCAGCAGCTCTGGAGGACAGGGATCCAATCAGCCCCAGCATTTT. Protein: CASSSGGQGSNQPQHF.

CDR3 nucleotide sequence: TGTGCCAGCAGTTCCACAGGGGCCGGCCAAGAGACCCAGTACTTC. The encoded protein is CASSSTGAGQETQYF. The chain joins TRBV2 to TRBJ2-5; 7 bases match TRBD1. The CDR3 extends over 15 amino acids. CDR1 SNHLY and CDR2 FYNNEI come from the germline V gene. J was trimmed by 1 base and V by 5 bases; bases with no gene match: 7.

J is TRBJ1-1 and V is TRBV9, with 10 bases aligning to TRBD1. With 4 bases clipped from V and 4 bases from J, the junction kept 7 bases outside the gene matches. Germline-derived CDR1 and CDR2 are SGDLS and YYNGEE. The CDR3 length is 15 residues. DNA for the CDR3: TGTGCCAGCAGCTTGGGGACAGGGGAGAGCACTGAAGCTTTCTTT. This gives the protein CASSLGTGESTEAFF.

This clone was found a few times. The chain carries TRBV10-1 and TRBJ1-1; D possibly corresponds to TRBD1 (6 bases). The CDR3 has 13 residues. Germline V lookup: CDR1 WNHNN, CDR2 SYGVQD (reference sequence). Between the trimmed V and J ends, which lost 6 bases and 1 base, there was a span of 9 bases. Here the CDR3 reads CASRDSPNTEAFF. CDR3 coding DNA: TGCGCCAGCAGGGACAGCCCGAACACTGAAGCTTTCTTT.